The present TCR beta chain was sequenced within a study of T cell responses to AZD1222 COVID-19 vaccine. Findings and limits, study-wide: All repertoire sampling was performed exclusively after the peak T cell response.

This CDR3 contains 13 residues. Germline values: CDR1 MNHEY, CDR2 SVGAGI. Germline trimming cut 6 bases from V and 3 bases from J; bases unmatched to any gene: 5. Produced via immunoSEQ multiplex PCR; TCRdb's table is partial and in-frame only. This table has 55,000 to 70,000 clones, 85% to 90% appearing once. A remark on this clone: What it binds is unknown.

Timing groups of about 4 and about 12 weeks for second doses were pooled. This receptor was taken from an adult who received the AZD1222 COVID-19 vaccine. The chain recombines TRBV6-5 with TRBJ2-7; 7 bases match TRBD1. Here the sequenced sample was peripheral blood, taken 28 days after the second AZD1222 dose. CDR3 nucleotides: TGTGCCAGCAGATCGGGACAGAACTACGAGCAGTACTTC. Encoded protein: CASRSGQNYEQYF.